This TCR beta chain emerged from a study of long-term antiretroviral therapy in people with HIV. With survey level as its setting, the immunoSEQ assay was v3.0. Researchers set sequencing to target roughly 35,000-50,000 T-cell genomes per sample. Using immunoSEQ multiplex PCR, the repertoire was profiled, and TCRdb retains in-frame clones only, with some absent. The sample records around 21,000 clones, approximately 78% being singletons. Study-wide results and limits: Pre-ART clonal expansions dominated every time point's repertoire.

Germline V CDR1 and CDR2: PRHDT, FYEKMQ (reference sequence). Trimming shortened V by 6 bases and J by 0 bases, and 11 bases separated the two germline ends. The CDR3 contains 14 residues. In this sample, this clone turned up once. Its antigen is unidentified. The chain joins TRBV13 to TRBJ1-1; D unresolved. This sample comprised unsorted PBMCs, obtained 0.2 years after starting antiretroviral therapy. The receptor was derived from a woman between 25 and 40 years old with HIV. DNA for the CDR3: TGTGCCAGCAGGGAGGGAGGTATGAACACTGAAGCTTTCTTT. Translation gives CASREGGMNTEAFF.